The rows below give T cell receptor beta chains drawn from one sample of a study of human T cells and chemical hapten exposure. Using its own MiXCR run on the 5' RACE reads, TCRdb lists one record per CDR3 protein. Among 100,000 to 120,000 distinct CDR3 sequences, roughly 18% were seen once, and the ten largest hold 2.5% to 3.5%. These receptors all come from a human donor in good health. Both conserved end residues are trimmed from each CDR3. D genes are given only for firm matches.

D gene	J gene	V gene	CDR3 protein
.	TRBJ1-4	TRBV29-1	SVPFEQGEKLF
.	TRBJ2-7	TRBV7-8	ASSFPGGAVPYEQY
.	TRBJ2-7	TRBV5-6	ASSLIRTMYASYEQY
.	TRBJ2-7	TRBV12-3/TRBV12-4	ASRNNGQSSYEQY
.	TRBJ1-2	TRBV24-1	ATSDLPSDGYT
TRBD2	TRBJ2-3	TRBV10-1	ASSRTSGIPDTQY
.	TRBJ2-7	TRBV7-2	ASSLELAPQYEQY
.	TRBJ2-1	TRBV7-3	ASSPLLGSYNEQF
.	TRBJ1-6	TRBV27	ASGSSYNSPLH
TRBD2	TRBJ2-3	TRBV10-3	AISWTSGATDTQY
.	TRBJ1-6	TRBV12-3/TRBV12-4	ASSFGDSHSPLH
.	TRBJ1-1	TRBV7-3	ASSLTKLTATEAF
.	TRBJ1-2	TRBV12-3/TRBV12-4	ASSPGPT
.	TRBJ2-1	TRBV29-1	SVERSGARAYNEQF
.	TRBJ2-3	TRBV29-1	SVEGKGGVSTDTQY